This note documents a single TCR beta chain sequence. This entry belongs to a study of blood T cell repertoires in COVID-19. Study background: Researchers got acute and convalescent COVID-19 samples from the United States, Italy and Spain. T cells, B-cell-depleted T cells, or PBMCs provided the cDNA or gDNA that served as material.

Trimming took 4 bases from V and 6 from J; bases not matched to a gene: 15. From germline, CDR1 is MDHEN and CDR2 SYDVKM. CDR3 length: 18 residues. In the authors' workflow: By means of reference gene primer amplification, nucleated cell counts were estimated. This table comes from immunoSEQ multiplex PCR, and its TCRdb copy is limited to in-frame clones, with some not included. Clone size and V and J calls were adopted from that table, with D and trimming inferred from the DNA. The sample has about 120,000 clones; about 89% are singletons. Sequences were obtained from peripheral blood. The TCR was taken from a human donor with acute or convalescent COVID-19. The donor label of this sample is uncertain. The rearrangement uses TRBV28 and TRBJ2-2, with 9 positions matching TRBD1. The CDR3 here is CASSSATGGRAKAGELFF. CDR3 nucleotide sequence: TGTGCCAGCAGTTCGGCCACAGGGGGCAGGGCGAAAGCCGGGGAGCTGTTTTTT.